This TCR beta chain was profiled in a study of PD-L1 blockade in urothelial cancer. Overall study context: Males with urothelial cancer arising in the bladder constituted most of the roughly 30 patients. Each blood sample yielded a median of 141,255 T cells.

The V segment lost 8 bases and the J segment 7 bases; nucleotides outside the gene matches: 7. Germline V gene sequence: CDR1 SEHNR, CDR2 FQNEAQ (reference sequence). The CDR3 totals 14 residues. Sequenced by immunoSEQ multiplex PCR; TCRdb stores in-frame clones only, minus some. The sample consists of about 90,000 clones, roughly 90% of them appearing once. Patients presented with locally advanced or metastatic urothelial carcinoma. The sequence came from a man between 60 and 75 years old with urothelial cancer. This specimen consisted of PBMCs, obtained around atezolizumab (anti-PD-L1) treatment. This chain connects TRBV7-9 to TRBJ2-3; 12 bases line up with TRBD2. The DNA of the CDR3 is TGTGCCAGCTCTAGCGGGGGGGCCGAAAATACGCAGTATTTT. It is translated as CASSSGGAENTQYF. The full variable domain, its missing parts supplied by reference TRBV7-9 and TRBJ2-3, is DTGVSQNPRHKITKRGQNVTFRCDPISEHNRLYWYRQTLGQGPEFLTYFQNEAQLEKSRLLSDRFSAERPKGSFSTLEIQRTEQGDSAMYLCASSSGGAENTQYFGPGTRLTVL.